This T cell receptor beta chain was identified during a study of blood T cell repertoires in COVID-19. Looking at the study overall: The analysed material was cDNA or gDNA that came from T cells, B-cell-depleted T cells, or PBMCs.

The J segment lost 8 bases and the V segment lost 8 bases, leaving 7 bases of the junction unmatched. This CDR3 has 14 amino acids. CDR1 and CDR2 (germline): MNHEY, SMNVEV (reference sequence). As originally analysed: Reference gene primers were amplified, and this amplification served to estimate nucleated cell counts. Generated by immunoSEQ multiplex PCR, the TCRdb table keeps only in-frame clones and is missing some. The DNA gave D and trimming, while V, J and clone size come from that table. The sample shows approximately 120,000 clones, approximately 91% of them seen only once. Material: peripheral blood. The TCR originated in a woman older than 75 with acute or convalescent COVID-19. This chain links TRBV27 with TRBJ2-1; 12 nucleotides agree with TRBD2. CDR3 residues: CASGWTSGIYEQFF. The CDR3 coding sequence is TGTGCCAGCGGCTGGACTAGCGGGATCTATGAGCAGTTCTTC.